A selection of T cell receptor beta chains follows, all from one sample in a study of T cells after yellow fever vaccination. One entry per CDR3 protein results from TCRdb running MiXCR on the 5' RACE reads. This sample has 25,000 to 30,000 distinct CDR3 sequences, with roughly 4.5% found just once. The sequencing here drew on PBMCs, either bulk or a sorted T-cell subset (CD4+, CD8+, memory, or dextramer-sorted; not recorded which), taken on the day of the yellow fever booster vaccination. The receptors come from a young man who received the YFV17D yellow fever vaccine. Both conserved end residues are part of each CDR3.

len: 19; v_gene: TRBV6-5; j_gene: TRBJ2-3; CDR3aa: CASSYSRPGGAHGTDTQYF
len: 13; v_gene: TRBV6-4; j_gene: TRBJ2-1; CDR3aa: CASSDTSVSEQFF
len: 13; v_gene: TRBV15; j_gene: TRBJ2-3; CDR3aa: CATSRDSVDTQYF
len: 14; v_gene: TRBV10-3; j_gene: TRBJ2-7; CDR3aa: CAIRKIQGAGEQYF
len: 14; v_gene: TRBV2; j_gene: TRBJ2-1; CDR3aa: CASSGGLAGGEQFF
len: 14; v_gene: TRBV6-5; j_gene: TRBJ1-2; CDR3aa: CASSPWGGAGGYTF
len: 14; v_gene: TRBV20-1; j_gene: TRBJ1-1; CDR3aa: CSANGGALSTEAFF
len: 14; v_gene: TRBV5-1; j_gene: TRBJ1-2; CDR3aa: CASSLGGEGHGYTF
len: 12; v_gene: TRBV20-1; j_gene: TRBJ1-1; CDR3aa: CSPIGSNTEAFF
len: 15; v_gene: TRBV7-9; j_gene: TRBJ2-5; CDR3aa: CASSLNGQGLETQYF
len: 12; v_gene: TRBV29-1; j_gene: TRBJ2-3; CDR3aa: CSLRGVRDTQYF
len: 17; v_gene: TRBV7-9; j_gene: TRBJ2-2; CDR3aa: CASSIPRRVGGTGELFF
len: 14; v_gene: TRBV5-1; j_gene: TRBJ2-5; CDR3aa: CASSLMGPAETQYF
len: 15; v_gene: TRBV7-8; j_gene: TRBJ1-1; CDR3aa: CASSTRQALGTEAFF
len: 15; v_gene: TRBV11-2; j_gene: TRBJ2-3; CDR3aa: CASSFPLRGTDTQYF
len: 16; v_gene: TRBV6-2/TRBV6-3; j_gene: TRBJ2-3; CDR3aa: CASSSPTSGGTYTQYF
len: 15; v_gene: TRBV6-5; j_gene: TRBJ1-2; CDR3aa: CASRELGENLYGYTF
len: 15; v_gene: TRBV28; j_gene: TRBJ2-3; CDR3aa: CASSFLEVSTDTQYF
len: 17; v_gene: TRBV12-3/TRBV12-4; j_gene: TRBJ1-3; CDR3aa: CASSFRDVSNSGNTIYF
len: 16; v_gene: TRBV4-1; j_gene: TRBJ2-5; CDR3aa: CASSQGLTDRQETQYF
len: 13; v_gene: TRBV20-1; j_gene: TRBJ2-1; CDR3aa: CSARDTTNNEQFF
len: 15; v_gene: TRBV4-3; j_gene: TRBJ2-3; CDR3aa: CASRLGGASTDTQYF
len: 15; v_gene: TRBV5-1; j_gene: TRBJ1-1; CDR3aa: CASSSGVGGNTEAFF
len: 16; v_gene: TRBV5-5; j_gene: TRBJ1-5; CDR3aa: CASSPADRLDNQPQHF
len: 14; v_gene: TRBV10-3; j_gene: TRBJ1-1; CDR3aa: CAISEDVGWAEAFF
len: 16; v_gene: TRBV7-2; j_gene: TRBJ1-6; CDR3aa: CASSIRTGRLNSPLHF
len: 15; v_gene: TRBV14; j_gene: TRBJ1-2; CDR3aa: CASSQAQDRSYGYTF
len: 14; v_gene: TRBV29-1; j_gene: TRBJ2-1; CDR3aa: CSVDQGRFGNEQFF
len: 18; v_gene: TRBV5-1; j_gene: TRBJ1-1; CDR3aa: CASSYGTPRSRMNTEAFF
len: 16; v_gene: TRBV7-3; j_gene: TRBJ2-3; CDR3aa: CASSLGLAGVVDTQYF
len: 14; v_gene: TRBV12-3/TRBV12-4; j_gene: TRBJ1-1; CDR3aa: CASRVGGMSTEAFF
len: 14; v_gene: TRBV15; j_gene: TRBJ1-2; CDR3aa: CATSIVPHIYGYTF
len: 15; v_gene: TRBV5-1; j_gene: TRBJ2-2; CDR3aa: CASSLAAGFAGELFF
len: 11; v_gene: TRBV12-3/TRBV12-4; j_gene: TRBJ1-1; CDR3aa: CASTLGQGAFF
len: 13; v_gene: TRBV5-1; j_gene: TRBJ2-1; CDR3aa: CASSLLSGNEQFF
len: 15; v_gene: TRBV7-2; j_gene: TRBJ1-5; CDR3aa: CASSYEVRGGQPQHF
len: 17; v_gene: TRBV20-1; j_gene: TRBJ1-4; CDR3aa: CSARDPGRGLYNEKLFF
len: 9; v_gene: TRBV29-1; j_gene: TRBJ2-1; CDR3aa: CSVADEQFF
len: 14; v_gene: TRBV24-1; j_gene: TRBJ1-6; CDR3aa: CATSGSYSNSPLHF
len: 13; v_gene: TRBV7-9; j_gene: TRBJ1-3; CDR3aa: CASRVTMGNTIYF
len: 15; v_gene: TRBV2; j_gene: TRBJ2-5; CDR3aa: CASGPGTLSGKTQYF
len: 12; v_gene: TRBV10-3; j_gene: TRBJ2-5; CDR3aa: CATRRAQETQYF
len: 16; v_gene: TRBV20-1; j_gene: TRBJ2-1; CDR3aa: CSAPRTGLGSYNEQFF
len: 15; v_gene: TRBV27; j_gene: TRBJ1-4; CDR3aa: CASSPGTPWKEKLFF
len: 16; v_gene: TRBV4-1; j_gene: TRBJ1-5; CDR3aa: CASSPGQGGRNQPQHF
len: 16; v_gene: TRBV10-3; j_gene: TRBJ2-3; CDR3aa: CAISSTSGGGADTQYF
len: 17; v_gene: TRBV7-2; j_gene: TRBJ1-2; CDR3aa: CASSSRRQGSSLVGYTF
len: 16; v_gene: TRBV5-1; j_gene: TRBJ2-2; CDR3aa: CASSLGGTSNTGELFF
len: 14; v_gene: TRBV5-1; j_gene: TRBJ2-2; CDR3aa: CASSLTGNTGELFF
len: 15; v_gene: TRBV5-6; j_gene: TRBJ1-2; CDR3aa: CASSLNTGVNYGYTF
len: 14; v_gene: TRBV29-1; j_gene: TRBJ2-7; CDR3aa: CSVAPRQGAYEQYF
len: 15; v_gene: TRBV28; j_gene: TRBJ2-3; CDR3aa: CASSFRSGAKDTQYF
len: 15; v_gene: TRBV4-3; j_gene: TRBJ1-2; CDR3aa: CASSLGQVVNYGYTF
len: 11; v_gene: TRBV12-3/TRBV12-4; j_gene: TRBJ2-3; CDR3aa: CASTPRTTQYF
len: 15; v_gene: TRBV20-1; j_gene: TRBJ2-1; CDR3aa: CSATIAGGNNNEQFF
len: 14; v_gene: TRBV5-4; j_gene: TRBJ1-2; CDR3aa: CASSLSRLNYGYTF
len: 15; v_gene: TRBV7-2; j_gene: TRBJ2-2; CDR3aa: CASTHTSGYTGELFF
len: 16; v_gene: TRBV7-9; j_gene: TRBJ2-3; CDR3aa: CASSLGLGLTTDTQYF